The T cell receptor beta chain described here comes from a study of T cell repertoires in cytomegalovirus infection. On the study more broadly: Public TCR beta signatures marked donors with CMV infection and the matching HLA.

A remark on this clonotype: Its antigen is unknown.

A single record per CDR3 protein comes from TCRdb applying MiXCR to the reads. The sample shows 400,000 to 600,000 distinct CDR3 sequences, 42% of them seen only once. This CDR3 comprises 13 residues. The germline gives CDR1 SGHTA, CDR2 FQGNSA. The V gene lost 5 bases and the J gene lost 3 bases, with 10 bases spanning the gap. Sample: cultured PBMCs, taken from culture after CMV antigen stimulation. The receptor was derived from a human donor in good health (CMV status not recorded). Some clones in this sample may be carry-over from other donors' samples. V usage is TRBV7-2 and J usage is TRBJ2-5, with D possibly TRBD1 on 6 matching bases. The CDR3 region is CASSRNREETQYF. The DNA of the CDR3 is TGTGCCAGCAGCCGAAACAGGGAAGAGACCCAGTACTTC.